This T cell receptor beta chain comes out of a study of blood T cells in healthy people across ages. A sample-barcoded 5' primer and a J-beta primer mix were used in a second PCR of roughly 7 to 12 cycles. TCRdb itself ran the 5' RACE reads through MiXCR, one entry per CDR3 protein. The data hold about 930,000 distinct CDR3 sequences, with roughly 28% observed a single time. There were at least 6 micrograms of total RNA extracted from every sample. These data also formed part of another study, on T cells of mothers and their children.

The sequence came from a woman between 40 and 55 years old in good health. Sequencing was done on a sample of blood.

The CDR3 nucleotides read TGTGCCAGCTCACCCGGGGAGGGGGCGCGTGTGCAGCCCCAGCATTTT. Encoded protein: CASSPGEGARVQPQHF. The chain employs TRBV18 and TRBJ1-5; 7 bases match TRBD1. V lost 3 bases, J lost 7 bases, and 12 bases stayed unmatched. The CDR3 has 16 amino acids. Germline V gene sequence: CDR1 KGHSH, CDR2 LQKENI.